Included here is one TCR beta chain sequence, with context. Its antigen is currently unknown. A much larger clone differs by one base, so this may be a read error. Trimming cost V 5 bases and J 11 bases, with 21 bases left between them. The CDR3 is made up of 14 amino acids. Germline loops: CDR1 MDHEN, CDR2 SYDVKM. Combining a sample-barcoded 5' primer with a J-beta primer mix, a second PCR ran for roughly 7 to 12 cycles. TCRdb re-called the 5' RACE reads through MiXCR, storing one row per CDR3 protein. There are 1.5 million or so distinct CDR3 sequences in the sample; roughly 40% occur only once, and around 8% lies in the top ten. This sample was taken from a study of blood T cells in healthy people across ages. Study-level points and caveats: It was found that TCR beta diversity correlated strongly with the percentage of naive T cells. Comparison with aged donors showed that long-lived donors had more naive CD4+ cells and higher diversity.

The receptor was derived from a woman younger than 30 in good health. This chain links TRBV28 with TRBJ2-5; D might be TRBD1 (6 bases). Sequencing was done on a sample of blood. The CDR3 sequence: CASSPPVGGREQYF. CDR3 coding DNA: TGTGCCAGCAGTCCCCCGGTAGGGGGACGTGAGCAGTACTTC.